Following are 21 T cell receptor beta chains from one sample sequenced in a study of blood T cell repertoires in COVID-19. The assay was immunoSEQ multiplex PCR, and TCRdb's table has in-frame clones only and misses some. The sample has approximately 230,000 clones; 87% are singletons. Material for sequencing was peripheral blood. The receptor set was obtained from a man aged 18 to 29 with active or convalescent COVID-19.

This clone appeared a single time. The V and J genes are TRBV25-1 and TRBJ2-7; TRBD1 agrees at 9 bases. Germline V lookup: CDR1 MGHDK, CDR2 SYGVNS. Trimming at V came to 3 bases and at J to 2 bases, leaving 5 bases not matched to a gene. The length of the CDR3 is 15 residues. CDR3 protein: CASSEGQGTPYEQYF. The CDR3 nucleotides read TGTGCCAGCAGTGAGGGACAGGGAACCCCCTACGAGCAGTACTTC.

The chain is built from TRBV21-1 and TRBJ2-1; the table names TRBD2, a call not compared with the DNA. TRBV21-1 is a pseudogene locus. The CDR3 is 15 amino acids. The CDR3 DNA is TGTGCCAGCAGCAAAGTGAGACGACTAATTAATGAGCAGTTCTTC. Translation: CASSKVRRLINEQFF.

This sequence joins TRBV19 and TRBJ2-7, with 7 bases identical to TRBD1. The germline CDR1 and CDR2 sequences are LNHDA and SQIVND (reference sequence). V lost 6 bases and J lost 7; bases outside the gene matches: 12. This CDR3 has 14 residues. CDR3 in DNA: TGTGCCAGTAGCCCTAGGGACAGAGTCGGAGAGCAGTACTTC. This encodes CASSPRDRVGEQYF.

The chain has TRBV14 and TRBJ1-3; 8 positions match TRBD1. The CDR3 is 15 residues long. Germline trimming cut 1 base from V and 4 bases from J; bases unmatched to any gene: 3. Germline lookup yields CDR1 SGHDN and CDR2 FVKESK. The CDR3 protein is CASSQAGGAGNTIYF. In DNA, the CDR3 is TGTGCCAGCAGCCAAGCAGGGGGCGCCGGAAACACCATATATTTT.

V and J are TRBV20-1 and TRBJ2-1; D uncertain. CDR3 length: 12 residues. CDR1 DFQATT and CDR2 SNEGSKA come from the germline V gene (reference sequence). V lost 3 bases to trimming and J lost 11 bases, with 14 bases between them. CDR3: CSASWSNSKQFF. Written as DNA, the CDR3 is TGCAGTGCTAGTTGGTCAAACAGTAAGCAGTTCTTC.

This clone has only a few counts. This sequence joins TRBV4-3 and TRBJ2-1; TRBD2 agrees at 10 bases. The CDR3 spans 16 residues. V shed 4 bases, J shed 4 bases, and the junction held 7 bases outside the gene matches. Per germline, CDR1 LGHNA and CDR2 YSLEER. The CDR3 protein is CASSPTLSGRYNEQFF. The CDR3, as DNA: TGCGCCAGCAGCCCGACTCTTAGCGGGAGGTACAATGAGCAGTTCTTC.

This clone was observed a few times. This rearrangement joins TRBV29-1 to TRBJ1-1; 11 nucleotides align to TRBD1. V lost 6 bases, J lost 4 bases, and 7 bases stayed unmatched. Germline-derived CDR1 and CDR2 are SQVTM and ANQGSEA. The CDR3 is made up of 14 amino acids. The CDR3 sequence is CSVRTGTGGTEAFF. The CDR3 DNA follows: TGCAGCGTGCGAACCGGGACAGGGGGCACTGAAGCTTTCTTT.

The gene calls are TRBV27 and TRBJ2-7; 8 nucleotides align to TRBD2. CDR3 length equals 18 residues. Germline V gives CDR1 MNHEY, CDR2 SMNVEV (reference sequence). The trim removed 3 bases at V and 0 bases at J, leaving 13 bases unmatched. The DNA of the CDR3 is TGTGCCAGCAGTTTGTCTAGCGGGCGAGGATTGAGCTCCTACGAGCAGTACTTC. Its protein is CASSLSSGRGLSSYEQYF.

The CDR3: CASSMGVDNEQFF. Here the CDR3 DNA reads TGCGCCAGCAGCATGGGAGTGGACAATGAGCAGTTCTTC. The rearrangement uses TRBV5-1 and TRBJ2-1; tentatively, D is TRBD2 (5 bases). Germline V gene lookup returns CDR1 SGHRS and CDR2 YFSETQ. V was cut by 4 bases and J by 5 bases, with 10 bases left in between. This CDR3 spans 13 amino acids.

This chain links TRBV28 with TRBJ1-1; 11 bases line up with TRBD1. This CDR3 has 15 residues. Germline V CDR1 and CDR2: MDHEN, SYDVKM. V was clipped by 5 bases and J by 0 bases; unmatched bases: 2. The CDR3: CASSGTGGMNTEAFF. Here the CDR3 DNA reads TGTGCCAGCAGTGGGACAGGGGGTATGAACACTGAAGCTTTCTTT.

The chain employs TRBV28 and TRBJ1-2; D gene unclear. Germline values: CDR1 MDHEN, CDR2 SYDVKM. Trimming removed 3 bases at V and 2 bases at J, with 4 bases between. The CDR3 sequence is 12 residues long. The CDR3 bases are TGTGCCAGCAGTTTGAGAAACTATGGCTACACCTTC. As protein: CASSLRNYGYTF.

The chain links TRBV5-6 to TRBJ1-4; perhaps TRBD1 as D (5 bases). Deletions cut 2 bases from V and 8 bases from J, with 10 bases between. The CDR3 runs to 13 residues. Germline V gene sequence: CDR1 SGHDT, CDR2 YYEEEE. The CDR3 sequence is CASSFGTLEKLFF. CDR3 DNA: TGTGCCAGCAGCTTTGGGACTCTAGAAAAACTGTTTTTT.

The chain's CDR3 is CASSQLGTGRVYGYTF. For the CDR3, the DNA is TGCGCCAGCAGCCAACTGGGGACAGGGAGGGTATATGGCTACACCTTC. This chain connects TRBV4-3 to TRBJ1-2; 9 bases are shared with TRBD1. The V gene's germline CDR1 is LGHNA and CDR2 YSLEER. The CDR3 is 16 amino acids. Trimming cost V 2 bases and J 5 bases; bases outside gene matches: 9.

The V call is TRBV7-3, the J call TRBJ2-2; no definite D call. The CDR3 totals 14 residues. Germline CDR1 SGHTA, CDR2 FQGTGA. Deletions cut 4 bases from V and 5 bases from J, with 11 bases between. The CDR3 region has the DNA TGTGCCAGCAGCTACGACCAGAGGACCGGGGAGCTGTTTTTT. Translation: CASSYDQRTGELFF.

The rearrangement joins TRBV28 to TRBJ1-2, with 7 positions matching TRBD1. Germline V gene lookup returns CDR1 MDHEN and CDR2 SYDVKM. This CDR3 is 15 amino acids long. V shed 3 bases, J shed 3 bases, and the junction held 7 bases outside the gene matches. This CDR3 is CASSFRDRSYYGYTF. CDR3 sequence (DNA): TGTGCCAGCAGTTTTCGGGACAGATCCTACTATGGCTACACCTTC.

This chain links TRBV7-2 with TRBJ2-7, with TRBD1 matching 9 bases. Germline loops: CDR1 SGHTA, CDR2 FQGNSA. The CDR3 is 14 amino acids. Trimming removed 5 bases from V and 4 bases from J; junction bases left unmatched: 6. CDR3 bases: TGTGCCAGCAGCGTCACCGGGACAGGGTACGAGCAGTACTTC. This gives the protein CASSVTGTGYEQYF.

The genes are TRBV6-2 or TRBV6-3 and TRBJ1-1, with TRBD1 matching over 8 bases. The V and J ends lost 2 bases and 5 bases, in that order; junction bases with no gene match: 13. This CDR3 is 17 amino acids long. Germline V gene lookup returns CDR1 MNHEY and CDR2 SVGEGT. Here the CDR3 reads CASSYGEWTGKLTEAFF. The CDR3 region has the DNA TGTGCCAGCAGTTACGGGGAATGGACAGGGAAGTTGACTGAAGCTTTCTTT.

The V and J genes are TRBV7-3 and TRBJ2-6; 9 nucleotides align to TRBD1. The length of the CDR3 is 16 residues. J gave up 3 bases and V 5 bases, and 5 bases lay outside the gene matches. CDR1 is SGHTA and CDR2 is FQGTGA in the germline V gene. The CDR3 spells CASSPGDRVGANVLTF. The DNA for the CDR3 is TGTGCCAGCAGCCCCGGGGACAGGGTTGGGGCCAACGTCCTGACTTTC.

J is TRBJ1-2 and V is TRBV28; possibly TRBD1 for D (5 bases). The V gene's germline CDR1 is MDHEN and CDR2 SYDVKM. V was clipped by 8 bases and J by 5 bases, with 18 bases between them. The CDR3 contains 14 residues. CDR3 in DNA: TGTGCCAGCCGGGGACTAGGGTTATGGTATGGCTACACCTTC. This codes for CASRGLGLWYGYTF.

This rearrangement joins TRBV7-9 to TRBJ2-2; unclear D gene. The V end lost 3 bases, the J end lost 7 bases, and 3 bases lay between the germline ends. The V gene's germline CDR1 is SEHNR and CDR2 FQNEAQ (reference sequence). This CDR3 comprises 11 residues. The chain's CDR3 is CASSFGGELFF. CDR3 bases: TGTGCCAGCAGCTTCGGCGGGGAGCTGTTTTTT. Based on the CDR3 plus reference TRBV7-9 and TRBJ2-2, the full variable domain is DTGVSQNPRHKITKRGQNVTFRCDPISEHNRLYWYRQTLGQGPEFLTYFQNEAQLEKSRLLSDRFSAERPKGSFSTLEIQRTEQGDSAMYLCASSFGGELFFGEGSRLTVL.

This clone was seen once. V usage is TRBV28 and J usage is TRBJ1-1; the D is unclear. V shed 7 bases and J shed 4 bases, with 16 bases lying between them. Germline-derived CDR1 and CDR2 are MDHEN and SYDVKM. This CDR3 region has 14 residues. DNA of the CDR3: TGTGCCAGCACCAACCTTGTGTGGGCCACTGAAGCTTTCTTT. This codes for CASTNLVWATEAFF.